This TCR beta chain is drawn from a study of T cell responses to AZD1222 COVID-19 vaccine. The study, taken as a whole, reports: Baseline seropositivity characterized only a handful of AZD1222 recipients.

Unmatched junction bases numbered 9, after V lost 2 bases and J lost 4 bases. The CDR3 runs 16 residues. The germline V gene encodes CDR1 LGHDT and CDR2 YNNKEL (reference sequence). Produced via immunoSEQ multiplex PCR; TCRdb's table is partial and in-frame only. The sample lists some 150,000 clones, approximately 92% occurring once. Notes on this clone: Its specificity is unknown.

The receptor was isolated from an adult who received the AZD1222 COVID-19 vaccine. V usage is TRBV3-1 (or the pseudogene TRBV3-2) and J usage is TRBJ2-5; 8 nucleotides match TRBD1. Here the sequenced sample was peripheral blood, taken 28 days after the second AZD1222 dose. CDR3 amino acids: CASSQPRGPRRETQYF. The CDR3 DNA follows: TGTGCCAGCAGCCAACCCAGGGGGCCTCGTAGAGAGACCCAGTACTTC.